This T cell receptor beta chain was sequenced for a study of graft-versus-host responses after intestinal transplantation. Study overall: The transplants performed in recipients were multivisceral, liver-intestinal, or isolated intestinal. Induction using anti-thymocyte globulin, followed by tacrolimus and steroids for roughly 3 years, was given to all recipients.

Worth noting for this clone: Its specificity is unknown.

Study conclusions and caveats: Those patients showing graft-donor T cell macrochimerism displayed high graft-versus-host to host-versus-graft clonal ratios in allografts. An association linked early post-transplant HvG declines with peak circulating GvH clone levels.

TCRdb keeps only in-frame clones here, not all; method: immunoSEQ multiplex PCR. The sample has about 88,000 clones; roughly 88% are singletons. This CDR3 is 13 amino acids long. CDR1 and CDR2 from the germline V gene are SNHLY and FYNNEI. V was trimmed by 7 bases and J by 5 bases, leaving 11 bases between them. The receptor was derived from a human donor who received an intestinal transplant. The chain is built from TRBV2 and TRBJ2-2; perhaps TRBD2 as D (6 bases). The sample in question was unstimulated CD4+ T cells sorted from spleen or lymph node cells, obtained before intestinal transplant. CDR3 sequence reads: CASNLARTGELFF. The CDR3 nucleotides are TGTGCCAGCAACCTAGCGAGGACCGGGGAGCTGTTTTTT.